Sequencing of this T cell receptor (beta chain) was carried out in a study of beta chain features in type 1 diabetes. Whole-study findings and limits: In the patient group, naive, central memory and Treg TCRB repertoires seemed more alike than in the healthy donor group. Reduced insertions and increased deletions marked VDJ junctions in type 1 diabetes patients.

The study reverse transcribed the entire isolated RNA, so it sequenced expressed TCRB transcripts. The method was immunoSEQ multiplex PCR; TCRdb's version includes in-frame clones alone and lacks a portion of them. Of about 40,000 clones detected, around 48% appear once; the ten largest clones hold 0.65% to 0.8%. Isolation of CD4+ naive, central memory, regulatory and stem cell-like memory cells was achieved by sorting via CD45RO/CCR7/CD25/CD127/CD95/CD27. Purities in excess of 95% were seen in all sorted populations. This clone was detected a few times. The antigen is unknown. This TCR was recovered from a woman under 30 in good health. Sequencing was performed on central memory CD4+ T cells from blood.

DNA of the CDR3: TGTGCCAGCAGTTTCCCTGGGACTAGCGGGGCATACAATGAGCAGTTCTTC. Translation: CASSFPGTSGAYNEQFF. The rearrangement links TRBV27 to TRBJ2-1; TRBD2 agrees at 13 bases. Germline V gives CDR1 MNHEY, CDR2 SMNVEV (reference sequence). V lost 3 bases to trimming and J lost 4 bases; unmatched junction nucleotides: 6. The CDR3 extends over 17 amino acids.